Below, 24 T cell receptor beta chains from the same sample are listed, as sequenced in a study of radiotherapy plus CTLA-4 blockade in lung cancer (dated by TCRdb to about 2018). The library was prepared using the immunoSEQ multiplex PCR assay. TCRdb took over this immuneACCESS table, retaining in-frame rearrangements with V and J assigned. Such tables are incomplete; in checked studies, under half of the missing clones stem from an unresolved V gene, and the remainder is unexplained. Here the sample has tens of thousands of clones; 70% to 85% occur a single time. Jointly, the top ten make up roughly a tenth of the sample. This specimen was peripheral blood, taken from a patient treated with radiotherapy plus ipilimumab. Source of these receptors: a human donor with non-small cell lung cancer who had a complete response to radiotherapy plus ipilimumab.

The chain employs TRBV6-1 and TRBJ1-6, with unresolved D. Between the trimmed V and J ends, which lost 5 bases and 4 bases, there was a span of 9 bases. This CDR3 has 14 amino acids. Looked up from germline, CDR1 is MNHNS and CDR2 is SASEGT. Here the CDR3 reads CASSSGPYNSPLHF. For the CDR3, the DNA is TGTGCCAGCAGTTCGGGTCCTTATAATTCACCCCTCCACTTT.

The table lists this clone with a count of one. The V call is TRBV4-3, the J call TRBJ1-1; D is unresolved. CDR1 and CDR2 from the germline V gene are LGHNA and YSLEER. This CDR3 contains 14 residues. Trimming pared 3 bases from V and 10 bases from J, leaving 18 bases between. CDR3 coding DNA: TGCGCCAGCAGCCACACTGGTTCCCCCTCTCGAGCTTTCTTT. This sequence encodes CASSHTGSPSRAFF.

The chain links TRBV7-6 to TRBJ2-3; D not resolved. The CDR3 has 12 amino acids. With 5 bases removed from V and 0 bases from J, the gap between germline ends came to 3 bases. Germline CDR1 is SGHVS and CDR2 is FNYEAQ. For the CDR3, the DNA is TGTGCCAGCAGCATTAGCACAGATACGCAGTATTTT. Protein product: CASSISTDTQYF.

In its sample, this clone was seen once. The chain joins TRBV7-2 to TRBJ2-4; D is uncertain. Trimming cost V 1 base and J 7 bases, with 11 bases left between them. Germline V lookup: CDR1 SGHTA, CDR2 FQGNSA. The CDR3 extends over 14 amino acids. DNA for the CDR3: TGTGCCAGCAGCTTAGAACAGCGTTGGAACATTCAGTACTTC. Amino acid sequence: CASSLEQRWNIQYF. Together with reference TRBV7-2 and TRBJ2-4, the CDR3 gives the full variable domain: GAGVSQSPSNKVTEKGKDVELRCDPISGHTALYWYRQSLGQGLEFLIYFQGNSAPDKSGLPSDRFSAERTGGSVSTLTIQRTQQEDSAVYLCASSLEQRWNIQYFGAGTRLSVL.

The chain couples TRBV27 to TRBJ2-3; 8 nucleotides align to TRBD1. V shed 6 bases, J shed 2 bases, and the junction held 7 bases outside the gene matches. Germline values: CDR1 MNHEY, CDR2 SMNVEV (reference sequence). The CDR3 covers 15 residues. CDR3 sequence (DNA): TGTGCCAGCAGGGGGTGGACAGGGTCCACAGATACGCAGTATTTT. Protein product: CASRGWTGSTDTQYF.

CDR3 sequence (DNA): TGTGCCAGCAGCACAGGGGGAAGCAATCAGCCCCAGCATTTT. Translation gives CASSTGGSNQPQHF. This chain connects TRBV28 to TRBJ1-5, with 8 bases aligning to TRBD1. This CDR3 has 14 amino acids. Trimming at V came to 6 bases and at J to 1 base, leaving 2 bases not matched to a gene. Germline CDR1 MDHEN, CDR2 SYDVKM.

This clone has just a few counts. V is TRBV18 and J is TRBJ1-1; 7 bases line up with TRBD1. Trimming took 5 bases from V and 3 from J; bases not matched to a gene: 9. CDR1 is KGHSH and CDR2 is LQKENI in the germline V gene. The CDR3 is 15 residues long. The DNA for the CDR3 is TGTGCCAGCTCATCCTACAGGGGAAGGGACACTGAAGCTTTCTTT. The encoded protein is CASSSYRGRDTEAFF.

The V gene is TRBV5-1, the J gene TRBJ1-4; D may be TRBD1 (5 bases). Trimming took 0 bases from V and 6 from J, leaving 12 bases between them. Germline CDR1 reads SGHRS; CDR2 reads YFSETQ. CDR3 length equals 15 residues. In nucleotides, the CDR3 is TGCGCCAGCAGCTTGGGCCCGGGACGAGATGAAAAACTGTTTTTT. Residues: CASSLGPGRDEKLFF.

CDR3 region: CASRSGPEQYV. The CDR3 DNA reads TGTGCCAGCAGGTCCGGGCCAGAGCAGTACGTC. The chain links TRBV11-2 to TRBJ2-7; D remains ambiguous. V was clipped by 6 bases and J by 7 bases, with 10 bases between them. The CDR3 runs to 11 residues. Germline-derived CDR1 and CDR2 are SGHAT and FQNNGV.

The table lists this clone with a few counts. The J gene is TRBJ2-1, the V gene TRBV10-3, with no clear D. Germline CDR1 ENHRY, CDR2 SYGVKD. This CDR3 has 12 amino acids. Trimming removed 5 bases from V and 4 bases from J, with 6 bases in between. This CDR3 is CAISTTYNEQFF. CDR3 DNA: TGTGCCATCAGTACCACTTACAATGAGCAGTTCTTC.

This clone was seen just once. This chain joins TRBV5-4 and TRBJ1-4; TRBD1 agrees at 7 bases. This CDR3 region has 15 residues. Unmatched junction bases numbered 9, after V lost 3 bases and J lost 7 bases. CDR1 is SGHNT, CDR2 YYREEE, per germline (reference sequence). The DNA for the CDR3 is TGTGCCAGCAGCTCCGGGGGGTCAGGGGGTGAAAAACTGTTTTTT. Translated: CASSSGGSGGEKLFF.

This chain joins TRBV7-9 and TRBJ2-3, with TRBD1 identical over 7 bases. The CDR3 length is 14 residues. Per the germline V gene, CDR1 is SEHNR and CDR2 is FQNEAQ (reference sequence). The V and J ends lost 7 bases and 0 bases, in that order; junction bases with no gene match: 4. The CDR3 nucleotides read TGTGCCAGCACCGGGACAGCTAGCACAGATACGCAGTATTTT. This codes for CASTGTASTDTQYF.

The chain employs TRBV15 and TRBJ1-6; 7 bases map to TRBD1. The trim removed 5 bases at V and 13 bases at J, leaving 14 bases unmatched. Germline CDR1 LNHNV, CDR2 YYDKDF (reference sequence). This CDR3 has 15 amino acids. CDR3 DNA: TGTGCCACCAGCGGAGGGGGCCATCTAAAAGGGCCCCTCCACTTT. It encodes CATSGGGHLKGPLHF.

This clone was counted once. The V and J genes are TRBV7-2 and TRBJ2-2; a weak D match, TRBD2 (7 bases). The V gene's germline CDR1 is SGHTA and CDR2 FQGNSA. The CDR3 extends over 16 amino acids. With 3 bases removed from V and 5 bases from J, the gap between germline ends came to 16 bases. The CDR3 sequence is CASSFQGGVRTGELFF. CDR3 DNA: TGTGCCAGCAGCTTCCAAGGGGGGGTTCGTACCGGGGAGCTGTTTTTT.

This rearrangement joins TRBV7-9 to TRBJ2-7; TRBD1 matches at 8 bases. The CDR3 is made up of 15 amino acids. Germline V gene sequence: CDR1 SEHNR, CDR2 FQNEAQ (reference sequence). Trimming cost V 5 bases and J 2 bases; bases outside gene matches: 8. This chain's CDR3 is CASSVDRGRAYEQYF. As DNA, the CDR3 is TGTGCCAGCAGCGTAGACAGGGGACGGGCCTACGAGCAGTACTTC.

J is TRBJ1-1 and V is TRBV5-6; possibly TRBD1 for D (6 bases). Germline V gene lookup returns CDR1 SGHDT and CDR2 YYEEEE. V gave up 7 bases and J gave up 4 bases, with 17 bases separating them. This CDR3 has 14 residues. CDR3 sequence: CASSYRDEGTEAFF. CDR3 nucleotides: TGTGCCAGCTCCTACAGGGATGAAGGCACTGAAGCTTTCTTT.

The V gene is TRBV21-1, the J gene TRBJ2-1; the table names TRBD2, a call not compared with the DNA. TRBV21-1 is a known pseudogene. This CDR3 spans 17 amino acids. CDR3 amino acids: CASPLGVQRSSYNEQFF. Written as DNA, the CDR3 is TGTGCCAGCCCGTTGGGAGTACAACGGAGCTCCTACAATGAGCAGTTCTTC.

This chain joins TRBV19 and TRBJ2-1; 11 bases line up with TRBD2. CDR3 length equals 16 residues. The ends lost 4 bases at V and 12 bases at J; junction bases unmatched: 14. Germline loops: CDR1 LNHDA, CDR2 SQIVND (reference sequence). The CDR3: CASSSREASGGLGQFF. As DNA, the CDR3 is TGTGCCAGTAGTAGCCGGGAGGCTAGCGGGGGGCTTGGGCAGTTCTTC.

The chain recombines TRBV6-4 with TRBJ2-1; D is possibly TRBD2 (6 bases). In germline, CDR1 is MRHNA, CDR2 SNTAGT. The CDR3 spans 16 residues. V lost 0 bases to trimming and J lost 3 bases, with 12 bases between them. The CDR3 sequence is CASSDSEGRNYNEQFF. The DNA for the CDR3 is TGTGCCAGCAGTGACTCGGAGGGGAGAAACTACAATGAGCAGTTCTTC.

The chain recombines TRBV25-1 with TRBJ2-1; 7 bases fit TRBD1. Germline trimming cut 4 bases from V and 2 bases from J; bases unmatched to any gene: 5. This CDR3 has 15 amino acids. Germline values: CDR1 MGHDK, CDR2 SYGVNS. CDR3: CASSGTGVAYNEQFF. CDR3 sequence (DNA): TGTGCCAGCAGTGGCACAGGGGTCGCCTACAATGAGCAGTTCTTC.

This chain links TRBV4-3 with TRBJ2-7; maybe TRBD2 (5 bases). The V end lost 0 bases, the J end lost 5 bases, and 17 bases lay between the germline ends. This CDR3 spans 16 amino acids. The V gene's germline CDR1 is LGHNA and CDR2 YSLEER. DNA for the CDR3: TGCGCCAGCAGCCAAGATCGTCAAAGGAGGAGGAACGAGCAGTACTTC. Translating gives CASSQDRQRRRNEQYF.

This chain joins TRBV15 and TRBJ1-5, with 7 bases fitting TRBD1. Per germline, CDR1 LNHNV and CDR2 YYDKDF (reference sequence). The J segment lost 6 bases and the V segment lost 5 bases, leaving 13 bases of the junction unmatched. The CDR3 spans 16 residues. CDR3 DNA sequence: TGTGCCACCAGCGAGAACCCCAACAGGGGCACTCAGCCCCAGCATTTT. This encodes CATSENPNRGTQPQHF.

This chain joins TRBV7-9 and TRBJ2-3, with TRBD2 matching 9 bases. V lost 5 bases to trimming and J lost 4 bases; unmatched junction nucleotides: 10. Germline CDR1 reads SEHNR; CDR2 reads FQNEAQ (reference sequence). The CDR3 contains 16 residues. In nucleotides, the CDR3 is TGTGCCAGCAGCCCGTTGGGCGGGGGGGCCGCAGATACGCAGTATTTT. The encoded protein is CASSPLGGGAADTQYF.

The chain links TRBV5-1 to TRBJ2-1, with D perhaps TRBD2 (5 bases). Trimming pared 2 bases from V and 6 bases from J, leaving 15 bases between. There are 15 residues in the CDR3. CDR1 and CDR2 from the germline V gene are SGHRS and YFSETQ. CDR3: CASSFDGGSPNEQFF. In nucleotides, the CDR3 is TGCGCCAGCAGCTTCGACGGCGGGTCCCCCAATGAGCAGTTCTTC. The whole variable domain, remainder taken from reference TRBV5-1 and TRBJ2-1, is KAGVTQTPRYLIKTRGQQVTLSCSPISGHRSVSWYQQTPGQGLQFLFEYFSETQRNKGNFPGRFSGRQFSNSRSEMNVSTLELGDSALYLCASSFDGGSPNEQFFGPGTRLTVL.